The clone carrying this TCR beta chain was seen more than once but under ten times. What it binds is unknown. No patient had autoimmune disease or received systemic immunosuppression. Blood draws occurred at baseline, cycle 4 day 1, and cycle 7 day 1. The sample originates from a study of OX40 agonist ivuxolimab in advanced cancers. Looking at the study overall: Of the participants, approximately 36% had some prior anti-PD-1, anti-PD-L1 or anti-CTLA-4 therapy, which was allowed. Overall study findings and caveats: The study did not work out the antigen specificity of the expanded peripheral T cells.

TCRdb keeps only in-frame clones here, not all; method: immunoSEQ multiplex PCR. The table includes about 66,000 clones, roughly four fifths detected once. The V gene's germline CDR1 is MNHNS and CDR2 SASEGT. The CDR3 runs to 11 residues. Trimming took off 5 bases at V and 6 bases at J, with 8 bases between the two ends. This clonotype was obtained from an adult with an advanced solid tumor such as melanoma, head and neck, liver or kidney cancer. The V gene is TRBV6-1, the J gene TRBJ2-7, with a tentative D call TRBD1 (5 bases). This specimen consisted of CD4+ or CD8+ T cells sorted from blood, obtained in a trial of the OX40 agonist ivuxolimab. CDR3 region: CASSPQGEQYF. The CDR3 bases are TGTGCCAGCAGTCCCCAGGGCGAGCAGTACTTC.